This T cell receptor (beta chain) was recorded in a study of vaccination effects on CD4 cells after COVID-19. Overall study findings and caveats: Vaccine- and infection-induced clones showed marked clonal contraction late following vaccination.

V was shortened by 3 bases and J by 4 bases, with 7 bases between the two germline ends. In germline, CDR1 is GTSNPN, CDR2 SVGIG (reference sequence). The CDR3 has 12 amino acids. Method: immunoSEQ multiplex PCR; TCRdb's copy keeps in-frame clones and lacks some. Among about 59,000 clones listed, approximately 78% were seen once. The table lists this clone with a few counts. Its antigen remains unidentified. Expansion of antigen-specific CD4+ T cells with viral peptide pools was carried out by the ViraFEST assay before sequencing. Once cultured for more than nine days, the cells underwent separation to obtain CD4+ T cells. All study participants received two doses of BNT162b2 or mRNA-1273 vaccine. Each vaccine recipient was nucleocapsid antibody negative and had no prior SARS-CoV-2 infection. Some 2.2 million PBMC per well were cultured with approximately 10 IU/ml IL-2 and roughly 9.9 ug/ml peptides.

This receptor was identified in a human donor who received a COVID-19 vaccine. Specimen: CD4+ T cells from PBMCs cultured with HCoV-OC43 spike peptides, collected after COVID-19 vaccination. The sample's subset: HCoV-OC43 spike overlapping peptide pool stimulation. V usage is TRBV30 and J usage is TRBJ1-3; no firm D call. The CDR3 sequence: CAWSKAGNTIYF. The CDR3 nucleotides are TGTGCCTGGAGCAAAGCGGGAAACACCATATATTTT.